One and the same sample provided the 2 T cell receptor beta chains below, sequenced in a study of T cells after yellow fever vaccination. In TCRdb, the 5' RACE reads were re-called with MiXCR into one record per CDR3 protein. Among about 120,000 distinct CDR3 sequences listed, 6.5% to 9% were seen once. The input for sequencing was CD8+ T cells sorted from PBMCs, taken 45 days after the yellow fever booster vaccination. These receptors all come from a man aged 25 to 40 who received the YFV17D yellow fever vaccine.

This clonotype was detected a few times. The chain is built from TRBV5-4 and TRBJ2-7, with 7 bases fitting TRBD2. V shed 2 bases, J shed 5 bases, and the junction held 10 bases outside the gene matches. The germline gives CDR1 SGHNT, CDR2 YYREEE (reference sequence). The CDR3 runs to 15 residues. The CDR3 DNA reads TGTGCCAGCAGCTTATCTTCTGCGGGAGCTAACGAGCAGTACTTC. Protein sequence: CASSLSSAGANEQYF.

This clonotype was detected many times. The chain employs TRBV7-2 and TRBJ2-1, with 12 nucleotides matching TRBD2. The CDR3 has 19 amino acids. Trimming cost V 0 bases and J 6 bases; bases outside gene matches: 12. Looked up from germline, CDR1 is SGHTA and CDR2 is FQGNSA. CDR3 coding DNA: TGTGCCAGCAGCTTAGCCCGAACCTTACTAGCGGGAGGACCCAATGAGCAGTTCTTC. Its protein product is CASSLARTLLAGGPNEQFF. Full variable domain (missing parts from reference TRBV7-2 and TRBJ2-1): GAGVSQSPSNKVTEKGKDVELRCDPISGHTALYWYRQSLGQGLEFLIYFQGNSAPDKSGLPSDRFSAERTGGSVSTLTIQRTQQEDSAVYLCASSLARTLLAGGPNEQFFGPGTRLTVL.